Shown below are 13 T cell receptor beta chains from a single sample sequenced in a study of cytomegalovirus exposure and HLA in healthy donors. Researchers ran the PCR with 60 Vbeta and 13 Jbeta primers. Assay: immunoSEQ multiplex PCR; the TCRdb copy retains only in-frame clones and omits some. Found here are 110,000 to 150,000 clones, about four fifths of them singletons; the top ten hold about 2.2%. The sample consisted of PBMCs. The source is a man aged 30 to 39 in good health and CMV-seronegative.

The J gene is TRBJ2-5, the V gene TRBV27, with D possibly matching TRBD1 (6 bases). The V gene lost 0 bases and the J gene lost 0 bases, with 20 bases spanning the gap. The CDR3 contains 19 residues. Germline V CDR1 and CDR2: MNHEY, SMNVEV (reference sequence). As DNA, the CDR3 is TGTGCCAGCAGTTTATCATGGGGGCTGGGCGTAACCTACCAAGAGACCCAGTACTTC. Protein product: CASSLSWGLGVTYQETQYF.

V gene TRBV11-2 combines with J gene TRBJ1-1, with 10 bases that match TRBD1. Germline V gives CDR1 SGHAT, CDR2 FQNNGV. This CDR3 is 14 amino acids long. V trimming: 7 bases; J trimming: 10 bases; junction bases outside the gene matches: 12. CDR3 in amino acids: CASTRPRQGAIAFF. The DNA of the CDR3 is TGTGCCAGCACCCGACCACGACAGGGGGCAATAGCTTTCTTT.

V and J are TRBV28 and TRBJ2-7; 11 nucleotides match TRBD2. CDR1 MDHEN and CDR2 SYDVKM come from the germline V gene. The V segment lost 2 bases and the J segment 6 bases; nucleotides outside the gene matches: 0. The CDR3 length is 13 residues. CDR3 protein: CASSLLAGGEQYF. For the CDR3, the DNA is TGTGCCAGCAGTTTACTAGCGGGAGGCGAGCAGTACTTC. The full variable domain, rest sourced from reference TRBV28 and TRBJ2-7, is DVKVTQSSRYLVKRTGEKVFLECVQDMDHENMFWYRQDPGLGLRLIYFSYDVKMKEKGDIPEGYSVSREKKERFSLILESASTNQTSMYLCASSLLAGGEQYFGPGTRLTVT.

V and J are TRBV6-1 and TRBJ2-7, with a weak D call TRBD1 (6 bases). The CDR3 contains 13 residues. Trimming took 7 bases from V and 2 from J, leaving 12 bases between them. Germline CDR1 reads MNHNS; CDR2 reads SASEGT. The CDR3: CASTNRQAYEQYF. For the CDR3, the DNA is TGTGCCAGCACCAACCGACAGGCCTACGAGCAGTACTTC.

This rearrangement joins TRBV27 to TRBJ2-7, with a tentative D call TRBD2 (6 bases). Trimming pared 5 bases from V and 5 bases from J, leaving 19 bases between. This CDR3 has 15 residues. Looked up from germline, CDR1 is MNHEY and CDR2 is SMNVEV (reference sequence). This CDR3 is CASSQGTAWGDEQYF. DNA of the CDR3: TGTGCCAGCAGTCAAGGGACTGCCTGGGGCGACGAGCAGTACTTC.

The rearrangement links TRBV19 to TRBJ1-2; 8 bases align to TRBD1. V was clipped by 3 bases and J by 7 bases; unmatched bases: 7. CDR1 LNHDA and CDR2 SQIVND come from the germline V gene (reference sequence). The CDR3 consists of 14 residues. The CDR3 DNA follows: TGTGCCAGTAGTATCCACTCGACAGGGGCTGGCTACACCTTC. Its protein product is CASSIHSTGAGYTF.

The chain employs TRBV28 and TRBJ1-2; 10 bases agree with TRBD1. Germline V gives CDR1 MDHEN, CDR2 SYDVKM. Trimming at V came to 3 bases and at J to 4 bases, leaving 5 bases not matched to a gene. There are 15 residues in the CDR3. The CDR3 nucleotides are TGTGCCAGCAGTTTCCCGGGACAGGGGACCTATGGCTACACCTTC. Amino acids: CASSFPGQGTYGYTF.

The J gene is TRBJ1-6, the V gene TRBV28; TRBD1 matches at 10 bases. This CDR3 has 17 amino acids. The V and J ends lost 5 bases and 7 bases, in that order; junction bases with no gene match: 11. Germline values: CDR1 MDHEN, CDR2 SYDVKM. CDR3 nucleotides: TGTGCCAGCAGTACTCTTGGACAGGGGGAGTGGAATTCACCCCTCCACTTT. Translation gives CASSTLGQGEWNSPLHF. Complete variable domain (other parts from reference TRBV28 and TRBJ1-6): DVKVTQSSRYLVKRTGEKVFLECVQDMDHENMFWYRQDPGLGLRLIYFSYDVKMKEKGDIPEGYSVSREKKERFSLILESASTNQTSMYLCASSTLGQGEWNSPLHFGNGTRLTVT.

The V call is TRBV30, the J call TRBJ2-5, with D possibly matching TRBD2 (7 bases). The V end lost 5 bases, the J end lost 7 bases, and 14 bases lay between the germline ends. This CDR3 region has 12 residues. CDR1 and CDR2 from the germline V gene are GTSNPN and SVGIG (reference sequence). The CDR3 loop is CAWGPGEGTQYF. Here the CDR3 DNA reads TGTGCCTGGGGCCCAGGGGAGGGGACCCAGTACTTC.

The chain combines TRBV10-3 with TRBJ1-2; tentatively, D is TRBD1 (5 bases). V was cut by 3 bases and J by 0 bases, with 11 bases left in between. Per the germline V gene, CDR1 is ENHRY and CDR2 is SYGVKD. The CDR3 extends over 15 amino acids. Written as DNA, the CDR3 is TGTGCCATCAGTGATTGGGGCGCCGCTAACTATGGCTACACCTTC. It specifies CAISDWGAANYGYTF.

The genes are TRBV28 and TRBJ2-7; possible D gene TRBD2, 5 bases. CDR1 MDHEN and CDR2 SYDVKM come from the germline V gene. The CDR3 sequence is 15 residues long. The V gene lost 1 base and the J gene lost 0 bases, with 10 bases spanning the gap. CDR3 sequence: CASSLYWESSYEQYF. The DNA of the CDR3 is TGTGCCAGCAGTTTATACTGGGAGTCCTCCTACGAGCAGTACTTC.

To note about this clone: The junction departs from germline at one end; a sequencing error may be responsible. The gene calls are TRBV10-3 and TRBJ1-6; D not resolved. Germline CDR1 is ENHRY and CDR2 is SYGVKD. There are 13 residues in the CDR3. The CDR3 coding sequence is TGTGCCATCACACCGGGATTCAATTCACCCCTCAACTTT. Its protein is CAITPGFNSPLNF.

CDR3 loop: CASSESLYNEQFF. The DNA of the CDR3 is TGTGCCAGCAGTGAGAGCTTATACAATGAGCAGTTCTTC. V usage is TRBV2 and J usage is TRBJ2-1; D unresolved. V was cut by 3 bases and J by 4 bases, with 7 bases left in between. The CDR3 runs 13 residues. In germline, CDR1 is SNHLY, CDR2 FYNNEI.